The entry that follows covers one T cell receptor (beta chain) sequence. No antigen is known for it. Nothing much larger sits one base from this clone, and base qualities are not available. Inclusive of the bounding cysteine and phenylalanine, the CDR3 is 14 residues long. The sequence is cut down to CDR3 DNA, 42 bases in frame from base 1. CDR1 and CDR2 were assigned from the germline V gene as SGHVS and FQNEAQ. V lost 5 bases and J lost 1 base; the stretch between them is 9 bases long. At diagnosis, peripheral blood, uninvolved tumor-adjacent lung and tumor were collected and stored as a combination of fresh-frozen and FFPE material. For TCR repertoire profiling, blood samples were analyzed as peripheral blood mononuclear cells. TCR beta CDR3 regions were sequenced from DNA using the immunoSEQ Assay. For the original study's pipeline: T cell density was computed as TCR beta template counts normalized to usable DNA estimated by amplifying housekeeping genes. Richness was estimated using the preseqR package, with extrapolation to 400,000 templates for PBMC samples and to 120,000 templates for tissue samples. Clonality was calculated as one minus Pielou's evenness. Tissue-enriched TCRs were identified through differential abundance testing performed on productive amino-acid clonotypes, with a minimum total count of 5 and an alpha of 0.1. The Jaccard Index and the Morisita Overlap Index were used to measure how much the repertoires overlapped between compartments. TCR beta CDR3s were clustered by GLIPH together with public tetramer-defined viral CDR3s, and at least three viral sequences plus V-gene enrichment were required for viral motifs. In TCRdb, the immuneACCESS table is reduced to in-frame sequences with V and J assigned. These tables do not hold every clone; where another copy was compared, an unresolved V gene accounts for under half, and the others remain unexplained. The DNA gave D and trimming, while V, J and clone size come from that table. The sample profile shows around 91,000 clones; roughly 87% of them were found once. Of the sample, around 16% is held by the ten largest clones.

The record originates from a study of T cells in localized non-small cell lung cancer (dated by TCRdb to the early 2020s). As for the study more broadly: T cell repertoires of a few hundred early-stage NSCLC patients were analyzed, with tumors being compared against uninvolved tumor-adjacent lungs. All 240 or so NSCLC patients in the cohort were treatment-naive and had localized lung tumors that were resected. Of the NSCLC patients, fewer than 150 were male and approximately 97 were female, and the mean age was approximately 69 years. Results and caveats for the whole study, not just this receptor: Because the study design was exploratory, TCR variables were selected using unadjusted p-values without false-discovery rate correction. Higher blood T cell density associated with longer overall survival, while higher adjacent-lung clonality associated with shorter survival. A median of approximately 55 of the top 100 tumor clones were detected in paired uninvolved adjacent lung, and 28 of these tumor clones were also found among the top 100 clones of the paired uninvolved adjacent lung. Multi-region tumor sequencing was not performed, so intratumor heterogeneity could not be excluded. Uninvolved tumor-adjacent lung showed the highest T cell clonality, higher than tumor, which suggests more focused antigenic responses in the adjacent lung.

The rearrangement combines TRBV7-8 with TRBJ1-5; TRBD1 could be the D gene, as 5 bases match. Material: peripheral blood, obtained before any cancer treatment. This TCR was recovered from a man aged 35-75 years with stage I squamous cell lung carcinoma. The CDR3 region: CASSHDRSNQPQHF. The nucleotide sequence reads TGTGCCAGCAGCCACGACAGAAGCAATCAGCCCCAGCATTTT.